The source of this TCR beta chain is a study of blood T cell repertoires in COVID-19. On the study more broadly: Sites across the United States, Italy and Spain contributed samples from acute and convalescent COVID-19. The analysed material was cDNA or gDNA that came from T cells, B-cell-depleted T cells, or PBMCs.

Original processing methods: It was from reference gene primer amplification that nucleated cell counts were estimated. Repertoires were generated with immunoSEQ multiplex PCR, while TCRdb's copy carries only in-frame clones and drops some. V, J and clone size reflect that table, while D and trimming were determined from the DNA. The sample has 15,000 to 20,000 clones; roughly nine tenths are singletons. CDR1 and CDR2 (germline): LNHDA, SQIVND (reference sequence). The CDR3 is 14 amino acids. Trimming left V 2 bases short and J 6 bases short, with 11 bases between. Material: peripheral blood. The source is a man in his fifties or sixties with active COVID-19. This sequence joins TRBV19 and TRBJ1-5; the D gene is possibly TRBD1 (5 bases). The CDR3 sequence is CASSIQGISQPQHF. The CDR3 region has the DNA TGTGCCAGTAGTATACAGGGTATAAGTCAGCCCCAGCATTTT.